This TCR beta chain was sequenced in a study of blood T cell repertoires in COVID-19. Study at large: Acute and convalescent COVID-19 specimens originated in the United States, Italy and Spain.

The ends were cut back, 6 bases at V and 7 bases at J, with 15 bases in the middle. Germline V gene lookup returns CDR1 SQVTM and CDR2 ANQGSEA. This CDR3 has 12 amino acids. In the original workflow: Quantification of nucleated cells was approximated via reference gene primer amplification. Generated by immunoSEQ multiplex PCR, the TCRdb table keeps only in-frame clones and is missing some. That table is the source of V, J and clone size, and D and trimming were worked out from the DNA. Here the sample spans about 270,000 clones, about 82% being singletons. The specimen sequenced was peripheral blood. This rearrangement joins TRBV29-1 to TRBJ1-1, with D perhaps TRBD1 (5 bases). This clonotype was obtained from a woman aged 45-65 years with active or convalescent COVID-19. The CDR3 DNA sequence: TGCAGCGTAGACCGGTCAGGGATTGAAGCTTTCTTT. Its protein is CSVDRSGIEAFF.